What follows is one T cell receptor beta chain and its context. The PCR had 60 Vbeta and 13 Jbeta primers. Measured with immunoSEQ multiplex PCR; TCRdb has only the in-frame clones, and not every one. Recorded here are about 200,000 clones; the top ten clones represent more than 0.95%. The sample originates from a study of cytomegalovirus exposure and HLA in healthy donors. The CDR3 loop spans 13 amino acids. The V and J ends lost 1 base and 6 bases respectively, with 9 bases between them. Germline V gene data show CDR1 as SGHVS and CDR2 as FQNEAQ. What was sequenced was PBMCs. The source of this sequence is a girl aged 2-15 years in good health and CMV-seropositive. The rearrangement links TRBV7-8 to TRBJ1-2; TRBD1 is a possible D gene (6 bases). CDR3 residues: CASSLEDRDGYTF. The DNA of the CDR3 is TGTGCCAGCAGCTTAGAGGACAGAGATGGCTACACCTTC.